These 27 T cell receptor beta chains were all obtained from the same sample, sequenced in a study of shared clonotypes between healthy human individuals. Produced via immunoSEQ multiplex PCR; TCRdb's table is partial and in-frame only. The table lists around 2,000,000 clones, 85% to 95% of them singletons, with under 1.5% in the top ten. Terminally differentiated effector memory CD45RA+ cells were left out of the naive CD8 fraction, which was CD45RO-negative and positively selected for CCR7. Sequencing was done on a sample of naive CD8+ T cells sorted from blood. The receptors shown here come from a man between 18 and 35 years old in good health.

The chain has TRBV28 and TRBJ1-1; D ambiguous. Trimming left V 5 bases short and J 8 bases short, with 6 bases between. The CDR3 runs 10 residues. Germline assignment: CDR1 MDHEN and CDR2 SYDVKM. The CDR3 sequence: CASSESEAFF. CDR3 nucleotides: TGTGCCAGCAGTGAATCGGAAGCTTTCTTT. The variable domain in full, with the rest retrieved from reference TRBV28 and TRBJ1-1, is DVKVTQSSRYLVKRTGEKVFLECVQDMDHENMFWYRQDPGLGLRLIYFSYDVKMKEKGDIPEGYSVSREKKERFSLILESASTNQTSMYLCASSESEAFFGQGTRLTVV.

Concerning this clone itself: This same CDR3 is encoded by further DNA sequences in the sample. V and J are TRBV9 and TRBJ2-7; 8 nucleotides agree with TRBD1. Losses at the gene ends were 4 bases for V and 2 bases for J; bases not matched to a gene: 5. Germline loops: CDR1 SGDLS, CDR2 YYNGEE. The CDR3 totals 14 residues. CDR3 DNA sequence: TGTGCCAGCAGCCCCGGGACAGGTACCTACGAGCAGTACTTC. Translating gives CASSPGTGTYEQYF. Full variable domain (remainder filled in from reference TRBV9 and TRBJ2-7): DSGVTQTPKHLITATGQRVTLRCSPRSGDLSVYWYQQSLDQGLQFLIQYYNGEERAKGNILERFSAQQFPDLHSELNLSSLELGDSALYFCASSPGTGTYEQYFGPGTRLTVT.

V usage is TRBV2 and J usage is TRBJ1-5; maybe TRBD1 (6 bases). Trimming removed 7 bases at V and 0 bases at J, with 16 bases between. Germline V lookup: CDR1 SNHLY, CDR2 FYNNEI. This CDR3 spans 16 amino acids. The CDR3 here is CASTGQTLSSNQPQHF. The DNA of the CDR3 is TGTGCCAGCACCGGACAGACCTTATCTAGCAATCAGCCCCAGCATTTT.

As regards this clone: The same CDR3 is also encoded by other DNA sequences in this sample. This sequence joins TRBV7-9 and TRBJ2-7; weak D call: TRBD2 (6 bases). The CDR3 spans 14 residues. V was clipped by 1 base and J by 2 bases, with 9 bases between them. The germline CDR1 and CDR2 sequences are SEHNR and FQNEAQ (reference sequence). The CDR3 protein is CASSLVEGTYEQYF. The CDR3 coding sequence is TGTGCCAGCAGCTTAGTGGAGGGAACCTACGAGCAGTACTTC.

V usage is TRBV27 and J usage is TRBJ2-7; 10 nucleotides line up with TRBD1. Per the germline V gene, CDR1 is MNHEY and CDR2 is SMNVEV (reference sequence). Losses at the gene ends were 3 bases for V and 2 bases for J; bases not matched to a gene: 7. CDR3 length: 16 residues. CDR3 protein: CASSLVGGQGTYEQYF. In nucleotides, the CDR3 is TGTGCCAGCAGTTTGGTGGGGGGACAGGGGACCTACGAGCAGTACTTC.

This sequence joins TRBV5-8 and TRBJ2-3; D not certain. The CDR3 is made up of 14 amino acids. V was shortened by 1 base and J by 1 base, with 7 bases between the two germline ends. The germline gives CDR1 SGHTS, CDR2 YDEGEE. CDR3: CASSLLGGTDTQYF. The CDR3 nucleotides read TGTGCCAGCAGCTTGCTGGGCGGCACAGATACGCAGTATTTT.

A word on this clone: The sample has other DNA sequences that encode this CDR3 too. This sequence joins TRBV7-9 and TRBJ2-7, with 7 bases that match TRBD1. This CDR3 comprises 15 residues. Looked up from germline, CDR1 is SEHNR and CDR2 is FQNEAQ (reference sequence). Unmatched junction bases numbered 6, after V lost 4 bases and J lost 0 bases. The CDR3 nucleotides read TGTGCCAGCAGCTCAAGACAGGGTGGCTCCTACGAGCAGTACTTC. This translates into CASSSRQGGSYEQYF.

V gene TRBV27 combines with J gene TRBJ2-3; D call uncertain. CDR3 length: 14 residues. The ends were cut back, 6 bases at V and 3 bases at J, with 13 bases in the middle. Germline CDR1 is MNHEY and CDR2 is SMNVEV (reference sequence). This CDR3 is CASSPMTSTDTQYF. Here the CDR3 DNA reads TGTGCCAGCAGCCCTATGACCTCGACAGATACGCAGTATTTT.

CDR3 bases: TGTGCCAGCAGTACCTATTGGGGAGAAGCTTTCTTT. Amino acids: CASSTYWGEAFF. This chain links TRBV5-6 with TRBJ1-1, with D unclear. The CDR3 runs 12 residues. Germline-derived CDR1 and CDR2 are SGHDT and YYEEEE. V was shortened by 5 bases and J by 8 bases, with 13 bases between the two germline ends.

This chain uses TRBV4-3 with TRBJ1-2, with 8 bases identical to TRBD1. The CDR3 loop spans 17 amino acids. The ends lost 0 bases at V and 3 bases at J; junction bases unmatched: 9. Germline-derived CDR1 and CDR2 are LGHNA and YSLEER. CDR3: CASSQDPYRGSDYGYTF. DNA of the CDR3: TGCGCCAGCAGCCAAGATCCTTACAGGGGGAGTGACTATGGCTACACCTTC.

This chain uses TRBV4-3 with TRBJ1-2, with 9 bases lining up with TRBD1. Trimming at V came to 3 bases and at J to 7 bases, leaving 9 bases not matched to a gene. Germline CDR1 reads LGHNA; CDR2 reads YSLEER. CDR3 length equals 15 residues. The chain's CDR3 is CASSQATQGAGGYTF. The CDR3 nucleotides read TGCGCCAGCAGCCAGGCGACACAGGGGGCAGGTGGCTACACCTTC.

This sequence joins TRBV11-2 and TRBJ1-5; D unresolved. V was trimmed by 0 bases and J by 5 bases, leaving 5 bases between them. Germline CDR1 reads SGHAT; CDR2 reads FQNNGV. This CDR3 region has 13 residues. The CDR3 DNA follows: TGTGCCAGCAGCTTAGAAAATTATCAGCCCCAGCATTTT. The encoded protein is CASSLENYQPQHF. The full variable domain, its missing parts supplied by reference TRBV11-2 and TRBJ1-5, is EAGVAQSPRYKIIEKRQSVAFWCNPISGHATLYWYQQILGQGPKLLIQFQNNGVVDDSQLPKDRFSAERLKGVDSTLKIQPAKLEDSAVYLCASSLENYQPQHFGDGTRLSIL.

This clone is a singleton in its sample. The chain combines TRBV28 with TRBJ2-5; tentatively, D is TRBD2 (5 bases). Trimming removed 3 bases from V and 2 bases from J, with 13 bases in between. Germline V gene data show CDR1 as MDHEN and CDR2 as SYDVKM. The CDR3 contains 15 residues. CDR3 sequence (DNA): TGTGCCAGCAGTTTTACAACCGGGATACAAGAGACCCAGTACTTC. Encoded protein: CASSFTTGIQETQYF.

The J gene is TRBJ2-5, the V gene TRBV11-1; a possible D gene is TRBD1 (5 bases). CDR3 length: 13 amino acids. Germline lookup yields CDR1 SGHAT and CDR2 FQDESV (reference sequence). The V and J ends lost 3 bases and 3 bases respectively, with 8 bases between them. The CDR3 reads CASSFDSEETQYF. The CDR3, as DNA: TGTGCCAGCAGCTTCGACAGTGAAGAGACCCAGTACTTC.

The chain is built from TRBV25-1 and TRBJ2-1, with D hard to call. V was cut by 6 bases and J by 8 bases, with 11 bases left in between. The CDR3 length is 12 residues. Per the germline V gene, CDR1 is MGHDK and CDR2 is SYGVNS. The CDR3 protein is CASSPLIHEQFF. DNA of the CDR3: TGTGCCAGCAGCCCCCTGATCCATGAGCAGTTCTTC.

V gene TRBV10-2 combines with J gene TRBJ2-3; weak D call: TRBD2 (7 bases). The CDR3 extends over 15 amino acids. Germline CDR1 WSHSY, CDR2 SAAADI. Trimming left V 4 bases short and J 2 bases short, with 13 bases between. The CDR3 DNA is TGCGCCAGCAGTGTAGGGGGGGCGATCACAGATACGCAGTATTTT. Protein: CASSVGGAITDTQYF.

Written as DNA, the CDR3 is TGTGCCAGCAGTTTATTGGAGGGGCGGACTGAAGCTTTCTTT. This sequence encodes CASSLLEGRTEAFF. The gene calls are TRBV27 and TRBJ1-1, with D possibly matching TRBD1 (5 bases). V was cut by 1 base and J by 5 bases, with 11 bases left in between. The length of the CDR3 is 14 residues. CDR1 and CDR2 (germline): MNHEY, SMNVEV (reference sequence).

V and J are TRBV5-1 and TRBJ2-2; D remains unclear. This CDR3 region has 14 residues. The V and J ends lost 1 base and 7 bases respectively, with 11 bases between them. CDR1 and CDR2 (germline): SGHRS, YFSETQ. CDR3 sequence: CASSLIRENGELFF. The CDR3 bases are TGCGCCAGCAGCTTGATCCGAGAGAACGGGGAGCTGTTTTTT.

V usage is TRBV15 and J usage is TRBJ2-1; the D is unclear. Germline values: CDR1 LNHNV, CDR2 YYDKDF (reference sequence). The CDR3 spans 13 residues. V lost 8 bases and J 0 bases, leaving 8 bases between the germline ends. The CDR3 bases are TGTGCCACCTCTTGGGACTCCTACAATGAGCAGTTCTTC. Amino acid sequence: CATSWDSYNEQFF.

This clone was seen once. J is TRBJ2-7 and V is TRBV5-8; the D is unclear. The CDR3 has 14 residues. With 2 bases removed from V and 2 bases from J, the gap between germline ends came to 11 bases. Germline CDR1 reads SGHTS; CDR2 reads YDEGEE. DNA of the CDR3: TGTGCCAGCAGCTTTTCCCCAGTTACCTACGAGCAGTACTTC. This sequence encodes CASSFSPVTYEQYF.

The rearrangement links TRBV28 to TRBJ2-7, with D possibly matching TRBD2 (6 bases). The CDR3 extends over 14 amino acids. Germline CDR1 is MDHEN and CDR2 is SYDVKM. Trimming removed 6 bases at V and 2 bases at J, with 14 bases between. In DNA, the CDR3 is TGTGCCAGCAGCCCGTTGCCGGGAGCCTACGAGCAGTACTTC. Translation gives CASSPLPGAYEQYF.

The rearrangement joins TRBV6-6 to TRBJ2-3; a possible D gene is TRBD1 (5 bases). V was trimmed by 4 bases and J by 1 base, leaving 12 bases between them. Germline assignment: CDR1 MNHNY and CDR2 SVGAGI (reference sequence). The CDR3 consists of 15 residues. The CDR3 sequence is CASSSLGARTDTQYF. The CDR3 DNA is TGTGCCAGCAGTTCCTTAGGGGCTCGCACAGATACGCAGTATTTT.

This sequence joins TRBV27 and TRBJ2-5; D uncertain. The CDR3 sequence is 14 residues long. In germline, CDR1 is MNHEY, CDR2 SMNVEV (reference sequence). V was shortened by 5 bases and J by 4 bases, with 14 bases between the two germline ends. CDR3 sequence reads: CASSPITRRETQYF. The DNA of the CDR3 is TGTGCCAGCAGTCCAATAACCCGACGAGAGACCCAGTACTTC.

The chain employs TRBV12-5 and TRBJ2-5; 9 bases are shared with TRBD2. The CDR3 is made up of 16 amino acids. The V gene's germline CDR1 is LGHNT and CDR2 FRNRAP. V lost 2 bases to trimming and J lost 5 bases; unmatched junction nucleotides: 9. The CDR3 region has the DNA TGTGCTAGTGGTTTGCTCAGTAGCGGGAGAGGTGAGACCCAGTACTTC. It is translated as CASGLLSSGRGETQYF. Filled out from reference TRBV12-5 and TRBJ2-5, the complete variable domain reads DARVTQTPRHKVTEMGQEVTMRCQPILGHNTVFWYRQTMMQGLELLAYFRNRAPLDDSGMPKDRFSAEMPDATLATLKIQPSEPRDSAVYFCASGLLSSGRGETQYFGPGTRLLVL.

For this clone: The same CDR3 can be traced to other DNA sequences in this sample. The chain is built from TRBV19 and TRBJ1-1, with D unresolved. The V gene lost 2 bases and the J gene lost 1 base, with 5 bases spanning the gap. This CDR3 comprises 13 residues. Germline CDR1 LNHDA, CDR2 SQIVND (reference sequence). CDR3 protein: CASSISGNTEAFF. The CDR3 DNA sequence: TGTGCCAGTAGTATAAGCGGGAACACTGAAGCTTTCTTT.

The V and J genes are TRBV5-4 and TRBJ2-7; D not resolved. Germline lookup yields CDR1 SGHNT and CDR2 YYREEE (reference sequence). The CDR3 is 13 residues long. Trimming took off 0 bases at V and 2 bases at J, with 6 bases between the two ends. The CDR3 reads CASSLVPTYEQYF. The CDR3 DNA sequence: TGTGCCAGCAGCTTGGTGCCTACCTACGAGCAGTACTTC.

The gene calls are TRBV6-6 and TRBJ2-5; D might be TRBD1 (5 bases). The CDR3 consists of 14 residues. Trimming removed 4 bases from V and 1 base from J, with 10 bases in between. Germline CDR1 MNHNY, CDR2 SVGAGI (reference sequence). The CDR3 reads CASSFTGSQETQYF. The CDR3 coding sequence is TGTGCCAGCAGTTTCACAGGCTCCCAAGAGACCCAGTACTTC.